The 11 T cell receptor beta chains reported below all come from one sample, sequenced in a study of long-term antiretroviral therapy in people with HIV. Samples were assayed with immunoSEQ v3.0 at survey level. Data came from immunoSEQ multiplex PCR; TCRdb stores just in-frame clones and leaves some out. The table records 30,000 or so clones, 65% to 85% of them present only once. The sample was unsorted PBMCs, taken 3 years after starting antiretroviral therapy. The source of these receptors is a man aged 45-60 years with HIV.

The rearrangement links TRBV7-9 to TRBJ1-2, with D perhaps matching TRBD1 (6 bases). V was shortened by 5 bases and J by 0 bases, with 10 bases between the two germline ends. The CDR3 sequence is 14 residues long. Germline V CDR1 and CDR2: SEHNR, FQNEAQ (reference sequence). DNA for the CDR3: TGTGCCAGCAGCAGGACAGATTCTAACTATGGCTACACCTTC. Its protein is CASSRTDSNYGYTF.

The genes are TRBV23-1 and TRBJ2-3; D call uncertain. Being an ORF, TRBV23-1 has a function that is uncertain. This CDR3 is 15 amino acids long. V shed 6 bases and J shed 3 bases, with 16 bases lying between them. CDR3 DNA sequence: TGCGCCAGCAGGTACAAAGGCCTGACAACAGATACGCAGTATTTT. Amino acid sequence: CASRYKGLTTDTQYF.

V is TRBV11-2 and J is TRBJ1-1, with D uncertain. The V gene lost 4 bases and the J gene lost 5 bases, with 11 bases spanning the gap. Per the germline V gene, CDR1 is SGHAT and CDR2 is FQNNGV. The CDR3 has 13 residues. The chain's CDR3 is CASSWGASTEAFF. The CDR3 DNA sequence: TGTGCCAGCAGCTGGGGTGCGAGTACTGAAGCTTTCTTT.

The chain employs TRBV5-4 and TRBJ2-1; a weak D match, TRBD2 (6 bases). The CDR3 contains 16 residues. The germline gives CDR1 SGHNT, CDR2 YYREEE (reference sequence). Trimming pared 0 bases from V and 5 bases from J, leaving 15 bases between. CDR3 DNA: TGTGCCAGCAGCTTGGGGGCGGGAAGAGGGGACAATGAGCAGTTCTTC. This translates into CASSLGAGRGDNEQFF.

This clone was seen only once. The chain recombines TRBV25-1 with TRBJ1-1, with D unresolved. The CDR3 contains 11 residues. The ends were cut back, 6 bases at V and 3 bases at J, with 5 bases in the middle. Per the germline V gene, CDR1 is MGHDK and CDR2 is SYGVNS. The CDR3 bases are TGTGCCAGCAGCGGATACACTGAAGCTTTCTTT. Translated: CASSGYTEAFF.

The V and J genes are TRBV27 and TRBJ2-7; TRBD2 agrees at 10 bases. The V gene end was trimmed by 3 bases and the J gene end by 3 bases; junction bases not matched to a gene: 2. This CDR3 has 14 amino acids. Germline values: CDR1 MNHEY, CDR2 SMNVEV (reference sequence). Here the CDR3 DNA reads TGTGCCAGCAGTTTTATAGCGGGAGGCTACGAGCAGTACTTC. Translation gives CASSFIAGGYEQYF.

This clone was detected only once. The V and J genes are TRBV9 and TRBJ2-3; 12 positions agree with TRBD2. Germline V gene lookup returns CDR1 SGDLS and CDR2 YYNGEE. The J segment lost 7 bases and the V segment lost 5 bases, leaving 5 bases of the junction unmatched. The CDR3 sequence is 14 residues long. This CDR3 is CASSTSGGLYTQYF. The CDR3 DNA reads as TGTGCCAGCAGTACTAGCGGGGGGCTCTATACGCAGTATTTT.

The V gene is TRBV6-4, the J gene TRBJ2-1, with D tentatively TRBD1 or TRBD2 (6 bases each). V was cut by 7 bases and J by 7 bases, with 20 bases left in between. Germline V gives CDR1 MRHNA, CDR2 SNTAGT. There are 15 residues in the CDR3. CDR3 protein: CASILWGASTNEQFF. CDR3 bases: TGTGCCAGCATTCTATGGGGGGCGAGTACAAATGAGCAGTTCTTC.

V and J are TRBV5-5 and TRBJ2-1; 7 bases agree with TRBD1. Germline V gene data show CDR1 as SGHKS and CDR2 as YYEKEE (reference sequence). Trimming removed 4 bases from V and 8 bases from J; junction bases left unmatched: 9. CDR3 size: 14 residues. The CDR3 is CASSRGRGSDEQFF. The CDR3 DNA follows: TGTGCCAGCAGCCGGGGCAGGGGGAGCGATGAGCAGTTCTTC.

This clone was recorded once. The chain uses TRBV18 and TRBJ2-5; D gene uncertain. Per germline, CDR1 KGHSH and CDR2 LQKENI. The CDR3 is 15 residues long. Deletions cut 0 bases from V and 2 bases from J, with 10 bases between. CDR3 amino acids: CASSPPSAGQETQYF. As DNA, the CDR3 is TGTGCCAGCTCACCACCCTCGGCCGGGCAAGAGACCCAGTACTTC. The variable domain in full, completed from reference TRBV18 and TRBJ2-5, reads NAGVMQNPRHLVRRRGQEARLRCSPMKGHSHVYWYRQLPEEGLKFMVYLQKENIIDESGMPKERFSAEFPKEGPSILRIQQVVRGDSAAYFCASSPPSAGQETQYFGPGTRLLVL.

The chain combines TRBV20-1 with TRBJ1-4, with no clear D. This CDR3 has 11 residues. Trimming took 4 bases from V and 10 from J, leaving 10 bases between them. In germline, CDR1 is DFQATT, CDR2 SNEGSKA (reference sequence). This chain's CDR3 is CSANGPAKLFF. DNA of the CDR3: TGCAGTGCTAACGGGCCTGCAAAACTGTTTTTT.